The 24 T cell receptor beta chains in this list originate from one sample, sequenced in a study of blood T cell repertoires in COVID-19. Sequencing was performed with immunoSEQ multiplex PCR; in TCRdb, only in-frame clones are kept and a portion is missing. The sample contains tens of thousands of clones, roughly nine tenths of which appear only once. Sequencing was done on a sample of peripheral blood. The receptors were sampled from a woman in her sixties or seventies with COVID-19, enrolled during active disease.

The chain combines TRBV3-1 (or the pseudogene TRBV3-2) with TRBJ1-2; 8 bases are a match to TRBD1. The CDR3 spans 15 residues. Germline lookup yields CDR1 LGHDT and CDR2 YNNKEL (reference sequence). The J segment lost 3 bases and the V segment lost 3 bases, leaving 6 bases of the junction unmatched. The CDR3 DNA follows: TGTGCCAGCAGCCAGACAGGGGCGCTGTACTATGGCTACACCTTC. As protein: CASSQTGALYYGYTF.

V usage is TRBV30 and J usage is TRBJ1-4; 7 bases align to TRBD1. The CDR3 runs to 14 residues. V shed 1 base and J 11 bases; nucleotides not matched to a gene: 10. The V gene's germline CDR1 is GTSNPN and CDR2 SVGIG (reference sequence). The CDR3 loop reads CAWSAGTASGKLFF. The CDR3 nucleotides read TGTGCCTGGAGTGCAGGGACAGCTTCTGGTAAACTGTTTTTT.

The rearrangement links TRBV5-6 to TRBJ1-2; TRBD1 is a possible D gene (6 bases). Germline V gene lookup returns CDR1 SGHDT and CDR2 YYEEEE. The V end was cut by 3 bases, the J end by 8 bases, with 11 bases between. The CDR3 contains 12 residues. The chain's CDR3 is CASSWGLVGYTF. CDR3 DNA sequence: TGTGCCAGCAGCTGGGGGCTAGTCGGCTACACCTTC.

This clone has just a few counts. This chain links TRBV19 with TRBJ1-4; no clear D. CDR1 and CDR2 from the germline V gene are LNHDA and SQIVND (reference sequence). V shed 4 bases and J shed 0 bases, with 6 bases lying between them. The CDR3 extends over 14 amino acids. CDR3 residues: CASSTQATNEKLFF. The CDR3 nucleotides read TGTGCCAGTAGTACTCAGGCAACTAATGAAAAACTGTTTTTT.

The rearrangement uses TRBV12-3 or TRBV12-4 and TRBJ2-1, with D perhaps matching TRBD1 (6 bases). V lost 6 bases, J lost 4 bases, and 10 bases lay in between. The CDR3 has 13 residues. CDR3 in amino acids: CASRGQRYNEQFF. The CDR3 DNA reads TGTGCCAGCAGAGGACAGCGTTACAATGAGCAGTTCTTC.

The CDR3 bases are TGTGCCAGCAGCTTGGCGGGAACAAGAAATGGGTTCTTC. Translation gives CASSLAGTRNGFF. This chain links TRBV5-6 with TRBJ2-1; tentatively, D is TRBD2 (5 bases). This CDR3 comprises 13 residues. The ends were cut back, 0 bases at V and 15 bases at J, with 16 bases in the middle. Looked up from germline, CDR1 is SGHDT and CDR2 is YYEEEE.

The rearrangement links TRBV5-6 to TRBJ2-3; 11 bases are a match to TRBD2. Per the germline V gene, CDR1 is SGHDT and CDR2 is YYEEEE. The CDR3 sequence is 19 residues long. The V segment lost 4 bases and the J segment 2 bases; nucleotides outside the gene matches: 15. The CDR3 spells CASSPRVAGGPRATDTQYF. CDR3 coding DNA: TGTGCCAGCAGCCCCAGGGTAGCGGGAGGGCCTAGGGCCACAGATACGCAGTATTTT.

V and J are TRBV30 and TRBJ1-4, with D uncertain. The ends were cut back, 0 bases at V and 0 bases at J, with 14 bases in the middle. This CDR3 contains 17 residues. Looked up from germline, CDR1 is GTSNPN and CDR2 is SVGIG (reference sequence). The CDR3 spells CAWSVQHYTATNEKLFF. CDR3 nucleotide sequence: TGTGCCTGGAGTGTCCAGCACTATACGGCAACTAATGAAAAACTGTTTTTT. Full variable domain (remainder filled in from reference TRBV30 and TRBJ1-4): SQTIHQWPATLVQPVGSPLSLECTVEGTSNPNLYWYRQAAGRGLQLLFYSVGIGQISSEVPQNLSASRPQDRQFILSSKKLLLSDSGFYLCAWSVQHYTATNEKLFFGSGTQLSVL.

The V gene is TRBV5-1, the J gene TRBJ1-1, with 9 nucleotides matching TRBD1. Germline CDR1 reads SGHRS; CDR2 reads YFSETQ. V trimming: 4 bases; J trimming: 4 bases; junction bases outside the gene matches: 8. The CDR3 runs to 15 residues. The CDR3 reads CASSTQTGGTTEAFF. The CDR3 region has the DNA TGCGCCAGCAGCACCCAGACAGGGGGAACCACTGAAGCTTTCTTT.

This clone has only one observation. V gene TRBV7-9 combines with J gene TRBJ2-2; the D is unclear. This CDR3 has 15 amino acids. Trimming took off 7 bases at V and 1 base at J, with 13 bases between the two ends. The germline CDR1 and CDR2 sequences are SEHNR and FQNEAQ (reference sequence). CDR3 sequence (DNA): TGTGCCAGCACCCTAGTAACCGGGAACACCGGGGAGCTGTTTTTT. It is translated as CASTLVTGNTGELFF.

The chain uses TRBV4-3 and TRBJ1-3, with no clear D. The CDR3 runs 15 residues. Germline CDR1 is LGHNA and CDR2 is YSLEER. The V end lost 1 base, the J end lost 3 bases, and 10 bases lay between the germline ends. The CDR3 sequence: CASSQGPLSGNTIYF. The CDR3, as DNA: TGCGCCAGCAGCCAAGGCCCCCTCAGTGGAAACACCATATATTTT.

The J gene is TRBJ1-2, the V gene TRBV29-1; D gene uncertain. CDR1 and CDR2 from the germline V gene are SQVTM and ANQGSEA. Trimming pared 6 bases from V and 5 bases from J, leaving 16 bases between. The CDR3 loop spans 13 amino acids. CDR3 sequence (DNA): TGCAGCGTCGGTACACAGACGGTTTATGGCTACACCTTC. It specifies CSVGTQTVYGYTF.

The gene calls are TRBV19 and TRBJ2-5; 12 bases map to TRBD2. CDR1 and CDR2 from the germline V gene are LNHDA and SQIVND (reference sequence). This CDR3 comprises 15 residues. The V and J ends lost 6 bases and 4 bases, in that order; junction bases with no gene match: 6. The CDR3 loop reads CASRKLAGGGETQYF. In nucleotides, the CDR3 is TGTGCCAGTAGAAAACTAGCGGGGGGCGGAGAGACCCAGTACTTC. The full variable domain, with the rest looked up from reference TRBV19 and TRBJ2-5, is DGGITQSPKYLFRKEGQNVTLSCEQNLNHDAMYWYRQDPGQGLRLIYYSQIVNDFQKGDIAEGYSVSREKKESFPLTVTSAQKNPTAFYLCASRKLAGGGETQYFGPGTRLLVL.

The gene calls are TRBV4-3 and TRBJ1-2, with TRBD1 matching over 9 bases. V shed 1 base, J shed 3 bases, and the junction held 6 bases outside the gene matches. The length of the CDR3 is 16 residues. Germline values: CDR1 LGHNA, CDR2 YSLEER. This CDR3 reads CASSQGPGQGHYGYTF. As DNA, the CDR3 is TGCGCCAGCAGCCAAGGCCCGGGACAGGGACACTATGGCTACACCTTC.

This rearrangement joins TRBV24-1 to TRBJ2-1, with D maybe TRBD2 (6 bases). This CDR3 contains 15 residues. With 2 bases removed from V and 8 bases from J, the gap between germline ends came to 15 bases. Germline V CDR1 and CDR2: KGHDR, SFDVKD. CDR3 sequence: CATSDYRGTLYEQFF. The CDR3 DNA follows: TGTGCCACCAGTGATTACCGGGGGACCTTGTATGAGCAGTTCTTC.

The genes are TRBV30 and TRBJ1-1; 9 nucleotides match TRBD1. V trimming: 2 bases; J trimming: 5 bases; junction bases outside the gene matches: 6. The CDR3 contains 14 residues. Germline V lookup: CDR1 GTSNPN, CDR2 SVGIG (reference sequence). The CDR3: CAWSLTGGETEAFF. The CDR3 DNA reads as TGTGCCTGGAGTCTGACAGGGGGAGAAACTGAAGCTTTCTTT.

The table lists this clone with a count of one. The chain uses TRBV10-2 and TRBJ1-5; D is uncertain. Trimming removed 6 bases at V and 9 bases at J, with 9 bases between. This CDR3 is 11 amino acids long. Germline CDR1 reads WSHSY; CDR2 reads SAAADI. In DNA form, the CDR3 reads TGCGCCAGCAGCGACTTAGGGCCCCAGCATTTT. This encodes CASSDLGPQHF.

The chain links TRBV5-8 to TRBJ2-5, with 7 bases lining up with TRBD2. Germline trimming cut 0 bases from V and 5 bases from J; bases unmatched to any gene: 1. The CDR3 sequence is 13 residues long. Germline V gives CDR1 SGHTS, CDR2 YDEGEE. The CDR3 nucleotides are TGTGCCAGCAGCTTGGGGGGAGGGGAGACCCAGTACTTC. Translating gives CASSLGGGETQYF. The full variable domain, with the rest looked up from reference TRBV5-8 and TRBJ2-5, is EAGVTQSPTHLIKTRGQQATLRCSPISGHTSVYWYQQALGLGLQFLLWYDEGEERNRGNFPPRFSGRQFPNYSSELNVNALELEDSALYLCASSLGGGETQYFGPGTRLLVL.

A remark on this clone: This sample includes further DNA sequences coding for the same CDR3. The chain links TRBV5-1 to TRBJ2-1; 11 bases agree with TRBD1. The ends lost 4 bases at V and 0 bases at J; junction bases unmatched: 3. Germline CDR1 is SGHRS and CDR2 is YFSETQ. The CDR3 loop spans 16 amino acids. CDR3 residues: CASSLGTGGSYNEQFF. CDR3 in DNA: TGCGCCAGCAGCCTAGGGACAGGGGGCTCCTACAATGAGCAGTTCTTC.

This chain connects TRBV13 to TRBJ1-1; 8 bases match TRBD1. Trimming removed 5 bases from V and 7 bases from J; junction bases left unmatched: 12. This CDR3 contains 15 residues. Looked up from germline, CDR1 is PRHDT and CDR2 is FYEKMQ (reference sequence). The CDR3 here is CASSTPGQGAVEAFF. Here the CDR3 DNA reads TGTGCCAGCAGCACACCAGGGCAGGGGGCGGTTGAAGCTTTCTTT.

In its sample, this clone was seen a few times. Within the sample, other DNA sequences also encode this same CDR3. CDR3 in amino acids: CASSLRQGNNEQFF. CDR3 DNA sequence: TGTGCCAGCAGCTTAAGACAGGGTAACAATGAGCAGTTCTTC. The V and J genes are TRBV7-2 and TRBJ2-1; TRBD1 matches 7 bases. V trimming: 2 bases; J trimming: 5 bases; junction bases outside the gene matches: 3. This CDR3 contains 14 residues. From germline, CDR1 is SGHTA and CDR2 FQGNSA.

The chain has TRBV18 and TRBJ1-1; no firm D call. The CDR3 contains 13 residues. Trimming left V 3 bases short and J 1 base short, with 6 bases between. Per the germline V gene, CDR1 is KGHSH and CDR2 is LQKENI. DNA of the CDR3: TGTGCCAGCTCACCCCCGGGGAACACTGAAGCTTTCTTT. Protein product: CASSPPGNTEAFF. The variable domain in full, completed from reference TRBV18 and TRBJ1-1, reads NAGVMQNPRHLVRRRGQEARLRCSPMKGHSHVYWYRQLPEEGLKFMVYLQKENIIDESGMPKERFSAEFPKEGPSILRIQQVVRGDSAAYFCASSPPGNTEAFFGQGTRLTVV.

The chain combines TRBV5-1 with TRBJ1-4; 7 bases are a match to TRBD1. This CDR3 spans 14 amino acids. J lost 5 bases, V lost 4 bases, and 5 bases had no gene match. Germline assignment: CDR1 SGHRS and CDR2 YFSETQ. The CDR3 nucleotides read TGCGCCAGCAGCCCTACGGGACAGAATGAAAAACTGTTTTTT. Translation: CASSPTGQNEKLFF.

The rearrangement joins TRBV9 to TRBJ1-3; D might be TRBD1 (5 bases). V shed 3 bases and J shed 4 bases, with 17 bases lying between them. The CDR3 is made up of 16 amino acids. Germline loops: CDR1 SGDLS, CDR2 YYNGEE. The CDR3 loop is CASSAAVGEAGNTIYF. The DNA for the CDR3 is TGTGCCAGCAGCGCAGCTGTGGGGGAGGCCGGAAACACCATATATTTT.